This TCR beta chain was captured by sequencing in a study of T cells in Graves' hyperthyroidism and ophthalmopathy. Study findings and constraints: With a median lead of roughly 6.8 months before onset, the model predicted ophthalmopathy. A model built on 13 V-J features separated ophthalmopathy from stable hyperthyroidism.

Of note for this clonotype: Its target is not known.

This CDR3 has 11 residues. The V gene lost 6 bases and the J gene lost 6 bases, with 9 bases spanning the gap. Per germline, CDR1 SNHLY and CDR2 FYNNEI. Uncontrolled infection, other autoimmune disease, pregnancy or lactation barred patients from enrollment. Each 10 ml fresh peripheral blood draw supplied the PBMCs. Amplification yielded TCR beta CDR3 regions, with RNA transcripts as the source. RT-PCR in the first round (using the HTBI primer set) targeted the TCR CDR3. One entry per CDR3 protein results from TCRdb running MiXCR on the multiplex PCR reads. Here the sample spans 250,000 to 300,000 distinct CDR3 sequences, approximately 15% being singletons.

The genes are TRBV2 and TRBJ2-7; D could derive from TRBD1 or TRBD2 (5 bases each). Material for sequencing was blood. This sequence originates from a woman aged 40 to 49 with Graves' hyperthyroidism that later progressed to Graves' ophthalmopathy. CDR3 DNA sequence: TGTGCCAGCAGACAGGAGGCCGAGCAGTACTTC. It encodes CASRQEAEQYF.